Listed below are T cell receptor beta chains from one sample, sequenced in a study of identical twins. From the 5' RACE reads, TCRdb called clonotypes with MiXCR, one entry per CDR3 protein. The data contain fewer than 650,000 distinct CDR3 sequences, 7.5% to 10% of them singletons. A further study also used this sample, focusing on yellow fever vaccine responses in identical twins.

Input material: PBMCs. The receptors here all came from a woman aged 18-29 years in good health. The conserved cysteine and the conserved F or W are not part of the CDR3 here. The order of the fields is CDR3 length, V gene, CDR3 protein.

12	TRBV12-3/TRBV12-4	ASSRQGPSYEQY
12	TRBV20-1	SVYRERGSYEQY
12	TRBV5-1	ARTTSGLDQPQH
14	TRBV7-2	ASSFFQRGVPNEQF
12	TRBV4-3	ASSQDLTGPGQY
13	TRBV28	ASTLGARLREKLF
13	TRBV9	ASSSDYGSYNEQF
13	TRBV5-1	ASSAPGTNTGELF
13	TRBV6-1	ASNQPTGGLAEAF
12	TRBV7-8	ASSRATGYNEQF
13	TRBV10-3	AISEESLAEGEQF
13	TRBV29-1	SVEGTSGEADTQY
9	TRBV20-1	SATIYTEAF
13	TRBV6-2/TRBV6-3	ASSVGQADQETQY
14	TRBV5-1	ASSLPRRGGSNEQF
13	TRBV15	ATSRERTPEAEQY
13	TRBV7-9	ASSLDLAAIYEQY
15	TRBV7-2	ASSPPGLGTWEETQY
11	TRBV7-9	ASSLESELVVY
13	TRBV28	ASSLGARGWYEQY
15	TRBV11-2	ASSQRLAESSYNEQF
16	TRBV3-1	ASSQDRGGSLSYNEQF
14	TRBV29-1	SVSPGLAGIYNEQF
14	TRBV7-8	ASSLASGGSSRGYT
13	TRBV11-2	ASTPAAREQYGYT
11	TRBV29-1	SVDPSLRETQY
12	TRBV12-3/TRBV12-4	ASSSRGQIYGYT
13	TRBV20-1	SASLRDRGLREQY
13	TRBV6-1	ASRNPKRIQETQY
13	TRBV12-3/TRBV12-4	ASTSTGLRTGELF